The clone carrying this TCR beta chain was observed a handful of times. The antigen remains undetermined. The data derive from a study of OX40 agonist ivuxolimab in advanced cancers. Turning to the study itself: Ivuxolimab was delivered to patients intravenously every 2 weeks at doses spanning 0.01 to 10 mg/kg. Participants could have had prior anti-PD-1, anti-PD-L1 or anti-CTLA-4 therapy, and roughly 39% had some.

Clones were read by immunoSEQ multiplex PCR, and TCRdb kept only the in-frame ones, dropping some. The table shows roughly 80,000 clones, with 65% to 90% occurring only once. Study findings and constraints: In CD8+ T cells, expanded clones were on average more numerous than in CD4+. Certain nonresponders likewise exhibited a low normalized T-cell clonal expansion.

V lost 0 bases and J lost 4; bases outside the gene matches: 5. The length of the CDR3 is 16 residues. Germline V CDR1 and CDR2: SGDLS, YYNGEE. The specimen was CD4+ or CD8+ T cells sorted from blood, collected in a trial of the OX40 agonist ivuxolimab. This sequence joins TRBV9 and TRBJ2-3, with TRBD1 matching 10 bases. The receptor comes from an adult with an advanced solid tumor such as melanoma, head and neck, liver or kidney cancer. The CDR3 nucleotides read TGTGCCAGCAGCGTAGAGGGGACAGGGGCCTCAGATACGCAGTATTTT. Translated, it gives CASSVEGTGASDTQYF.